These T cell receptor beta chains were read from a single sample in a study of blood T cell repertoires in COVID-19. The data were produced by immunoSEQ multiplex PCR, yet TCRdb's version contains in-frame clones alone and is incomplete. Altogether 350,000 or so clones are present, approximately 89% being singletons, with the ten largest covering 3% to 4.5%. The sequenced sample consisted of peripheral blood. These receptor sequences come from a woman aged 60-75 years with COVID-19, enrolled during active disease. Both conserved end residues are part of each CDR3. D genes are given only for firm matches. Clone sizes are given selectively: once, few, many, or a class where the clone is expanded.

V gene,J gene,clone size,D gene,CDR3 protein,CDR3 DNA
TRBV29-1,TRBJ1-1,.,.,CSAGVHDTEAFF,TGCAGCGCAGGGGTCCACGACACTGAAGCTTTCTTT
TRBV19,TRBJ1-2,.,TRBD1,CASSISRQGVYGYTF,TGTGCCAGTAGTATTTCGCGCCAGGGGGTCTATGGCTACACCTTC
TRBV4-1,TRBJ1-4,.,.,CASTGQQEKLFF,TGCGCCAGCACCGGACAACAGGAAAAACTGTTTTTT
TRBV12-3/TRBV12-4,TRBJ1-2,.,TRBD1,CASSPGTAYGYTF,TGTGCCAGCAGCCCCGGGACAGCCTATGGCTACACCTTC
TRBV7-7,TRBJ2-2,.,TRBD1,CASSSTPGQLSTGELFF,TGTGCTAGCAGCTCTACGCCGGGACAGCTGAGCACCGGGGAGCTGTTTTTT
TRBV12-3/TRBV12-4,TRBJ1-1,once,.,CASRHARDEAFF,TGTGCCAGCAGACATGCGAGGGATGAAGCTTTCTTT
TRBV7-9,TRBJ1-2,few,.,CAATGTSLGYGYTF,TGTGCCGCGACCGGTACGAGCCTAGGATATGGCTACACCTTC
TRBV11-3,TRBJ1-1,.,.,CASSLDYRMNTEAFF,TGTGCCAGCAGCTTAGATTACAGGATGAACACTGAAGCTTTCTTT
TRBV15,TRBJ1-2,.,.,CATRKGRDLNYGYTF,TGTGCCACCCGTAAGGGACGGGACTTAAACTATGGCTACACCTTC
TRBV9,TRBJ1-3,few,TRBD1,CASSRRAGTASGNTIYF,TGTGCCAGCAGCCGTAGGGCCGGGACAGCCTCTGGAAACACCATATATTTT
TRBV28,TRBJ1-1,once,TRBD1,CASSPRTGGYLTEAFF,TGTGCCAGCAGTCCACGGACAGGGGGCTATTTAACTGAAGCTTTCTTT
TRBV9,TRBJ1-2,.,.,CASSKDSNYGYTF,TGTGCCAGCAGCAAGGACAGTAACTATGGCTACACCTTC
TRBV28,TRBJ1-4,once,.,CASSLYGWQRTNDEKLFF,TGTGCCAGCAGTTTATACGGTTGGCAGCGAACCAACGATGAAAAACTGTTTTTT
TRBV7-9,TRBJ1-1,.,TRBD1,CASSARDRVNTEAFF,TGTGCCAGCAGCGCCCGGGACAGGGTGAACACTGAAGCTTTCTTT
TRBV4-1,TRBJ1-1,.,.,CASSEREQRSTEAFF,TGCGCCAGCAGCGAACGGGAACAGAGGAGCACTGAAGCTTTCTTT
TRBV3-1/TRBV3-2,TRBJ2-7,once,.,CASSPSGSHEQYF,TGTGCCAGCAGCCCCTCAGGTTCCCACGAGCAGTACTTC
TRBV7-2,TRBJ1-3,.,.,CASSFQGNSISGNTIYF,TGTGCCAGCAGCTTCCAGGGGAATAGTATCTCTGGAAACACCATATATTTT
TRBV28,TRBJ1-3,.,.,CASGSGSGNTIYF,TGTGCCAGCGGGAGCGGGTCTGGAAACACCATATATTTT
TRBV5-6,TRBJ2-7,.,.,CASSLGQIDEQYF,TGTGCCAGCAGCTTGGGACAGATCGACGAGCAGTACTTC
TRBV6-5,TRBJ1-1,.,.,CASSYSEGSEAFF,TGTGCCAGCAGTTACTCAGAGGGTTCGGAAGCTTTCTTT
TRBV6-2/TRBV6-3,TRBJ1-2,.,TRBD1,CASSLTRQGGNGYTF,TGTGCCAGCAGCCTAACGAGACAGGGAGGTAATGGCTACACCTTC
TRBV7-9,TRBJ1-4,many,.,CASSLSQASEKLFF,TGTGCCAGCAGCTTATCCCAGGCGAGTGAAAAACTGTTTTTT
TRBV5-1,TRBJ2-1,.,TRBD2,CASSFGGAGGPYNEQFF,TGCGCCAGCAGCTTTGGGGGCGCGGGGGGCCCCTACAATGAGCAGTTCTTC
TRBV3-1/TRBV3-2,TRBJ1-1,few,TRBD1,CASSPRTGNTEAFF,TGTGCCAGCAGCCCCCGGACAGGGAACACTGAAGCTTTCTTT
TRBV5-5,TRBJ2-1,many,TRBD2,CASSLGSGGNNEQFF,TGTGCCAGCAGCTTGGGGAGCGGGGGGAACAATGAGCAGTTCTTC
TRBV11-2,TRBJ1-2,.,.,CASLSGTSNYGYTF,TGTGCCAGCCTGTCGGGAACCTCTAACTATGGCTACACCTTC
TRBV28,TRBJ1-1,once,TRBD1,CASSQRGTGHTEAFF,TGTGCCAGCAGTCAACGTGGGACAGGACACACTGAAGCTTTCTTT
TRBV10-3,TRBJ2-1,.,.,CAISESGGSYNEQFF,TGTGCCATCAGTGAGTCAGGGGGATCGTACAATGAGCAGTTCTTC